Here is one T cell receptor beta chain with its context. Its antigen is currently unknown. The CDR3 has 15 amino acids. The germline V gene has CDR1 SEHNR and CDR2 FQNEAQ (reference sequence). V lost 0 bases, J lost 7 bases, and 15 bases lay in between. The data originate from a study of graft-versus-host responses after intestinal transplantation. Across the whole study: Recipients underwent multivisceral, liver-intestinal, or isolated intestinal transplants. Among the recipients, all got anti-thymocyte globulin induction and then tacrolimus and steroids for 3 to 4 years. Broader study findings: Allografts carried high graft-versus-host to host-versus-graft clonal ratios in patients having graft-donor T cell macrochimerism. Early post-transplant HvG declines showed an association with peak circulating GvH clone levels.

TCRdb's table, derived via immunoSEQ multiplex PCR, lists solely in-frame clones and lacks some. The profile shows tens of thousands of clones, 94% of them singletons. This chain uses TRBV7-9 with TRBJ1-2; weak D call: TRBD1 (5 bases). Here the sequenced sample was unstimulated CD4+ T cells sorted from spleen or lymph node cells, taken before transplant. The sequence derives from a human donor who was the organ donor for an intestinal transplant. CDR3 DNA sequence: TGTGCCAGCAGCTTAGCGTGGGAGGGGTACTCTGGCTACACCTTC. It specifies CASSLAWEGYSGYTF.